Listed below are T cell receptor beta chains from one sample, sequenced in a study of T cells in Graves' hyperthyroidism and ophthalmopathy. TCRdb re-called the multiplex PCR reads through MiXCR, storing one row per CDR3 protein. The sample yields over 700,000 distinct CDR3 sequences, 15% to 20% seen once. Sequenced sample: blood. These receptors were obtained from a woman between 45 and 65 years old with Graves' hyperthyroidism that later progressed to Graves' ophthalmopathy. Each CDR3 is given with its conserved first and last residue. Each record gives: clone size, CDR3 length, D gene, J gene, V gene, CDR3 DNA, CDR3 protein. The D gene is left open where the match is weak. For some rows the clone size is stated as once, few or many, or as a class when expanded; others skip it.

few 15 - TRBJ2-2 TRBV5-1 TGCGCCAGCAGCTGGATACAGGGTTGGGCCGGGGAGCTGTTTTTT CASSWIQGWAGELFF
- 15 TRBD1 TRBJ1-4 TRBV18 TGTGCCAGCTCTCTCCCGGACAGGAACCATGAAAAACTGTTTTTT CASSLPDRNHEKLFF
- 15 - TRBJ1-1 TRBV20-1 TGCAGTCAATCCGGTGGGACACGGCGGACCACTGAAGCTTTCTTT CSQSGGTRRTTEAFF
few 16 - TRBJ1-3 TRBV6-1 TGTGCCAGCAGTGAACAACAGCTCGACTCTGGAAACACCATATATTTT CASSEQQLDSGNTIYF
many 15 TRBD1 TRBJ1-1 TRBV4-1 TGCGCCAGCAGCCATTTCGACAGGGGATACACTGAAGCTTTCTTT CASSHFDRGYTEAFF
many 16 TRBD1 TRBJ1-6 TRBV7-8 TGTGCCAGCAGCTCAACGAGGGACAGGGTGGGTTCACCCCTCCACTTT CASSSTRDRVGSPLHF
- 13 TRBD1 TRBJ1-5 TRBV19 TGTGCCAGTAGGGGACAGCTTGGTCAGCCCCAGCATTTT CASRGQLGQPQHF
- 15 - TRBJ1-2 TRBV6-6 TGTGCCAGCAGTTACTCGAGGACAGAAGTCTATGGCTACACCTTC CASSYSRTEVYGYTF
many 17 TRBD2 TRBJ2-1 TRBV20-1 TGCAGTGCTAGAACTAGCGGGGGCGAGGGGCTCTACAATGAGCAGTTCTTC CSARTSGGEGLYNEQFF
many 17 - TRBJ2-1 TRBV11-1 TGTGCCAGCAGCTTAGGTGGATCTATTGATGAATGGGCTGAGCAGTTCTTC CASSLGGSIDEWAEQFF
many 16 TRBD1 TRBJ1-6 TRBV3-1 TGTGCCAGCAGCCAAGTTCCGGACAGGGGGGATTCACCCCTCCACTTT CASSQVPDRGDSPLHF